The TCR beta chain under discussion was sequenced for a study of control samples from healthy donors and cancer patients. TCRdb keeps only in-frame clones here, not all; method: immunoSEQ multiplex PCR. This sample has 150,000 to 200,000 clones, with about nine tenths found just once. The sample consisted of blood. This clonotype originated in a woman in her twenties or thirties in good health.

This chain's CDR3 is CASSKPGNTYEQYF. The CDR3 coding sequence is TGTGCCAGCAGCAAACCAGGAAATACCTACGAGCAGTACTTC. The chain employs TRBV7-9 and TRBJ2-7; no reliable D call. The CDR3 length is 14 residues. Germline CDR1 SEHNR, CDR2 FQNEAQ (reference sequence). The V end was cut by 5 bases, the J end by 2 bases, with 13 bases between.